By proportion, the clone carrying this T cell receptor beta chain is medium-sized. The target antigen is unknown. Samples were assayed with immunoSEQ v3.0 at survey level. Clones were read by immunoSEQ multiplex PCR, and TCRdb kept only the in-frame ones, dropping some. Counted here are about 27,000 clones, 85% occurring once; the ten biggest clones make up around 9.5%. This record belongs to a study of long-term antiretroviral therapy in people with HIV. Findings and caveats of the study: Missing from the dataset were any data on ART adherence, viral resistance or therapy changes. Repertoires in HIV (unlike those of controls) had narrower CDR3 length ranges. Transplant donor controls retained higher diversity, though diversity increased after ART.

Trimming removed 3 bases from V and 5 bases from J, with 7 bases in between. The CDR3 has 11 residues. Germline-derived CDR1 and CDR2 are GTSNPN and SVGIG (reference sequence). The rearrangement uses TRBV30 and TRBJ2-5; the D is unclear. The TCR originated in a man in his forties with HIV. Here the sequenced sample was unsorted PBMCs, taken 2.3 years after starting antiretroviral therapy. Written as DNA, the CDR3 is TGTGCCTGGAGCGGGCTCGAGACCCAGTACTTC. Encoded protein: CAWSGLETQYF.